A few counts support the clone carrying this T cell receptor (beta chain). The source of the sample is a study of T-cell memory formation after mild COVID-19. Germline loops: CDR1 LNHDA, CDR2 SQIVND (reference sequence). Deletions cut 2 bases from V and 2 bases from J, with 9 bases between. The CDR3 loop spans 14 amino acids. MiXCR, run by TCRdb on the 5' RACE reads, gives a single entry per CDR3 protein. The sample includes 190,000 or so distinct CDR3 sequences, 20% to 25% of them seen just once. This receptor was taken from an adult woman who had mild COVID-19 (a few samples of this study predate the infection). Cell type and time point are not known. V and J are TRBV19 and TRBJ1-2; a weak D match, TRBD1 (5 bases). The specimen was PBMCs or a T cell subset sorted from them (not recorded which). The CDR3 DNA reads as TGTGCCAGTAGTATACAACAGGTGAACTATGGCTACACCTTC. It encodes CASSIQQVNYGYTF.